What follows are 28 T cell receptor beta chains derived from one specimen sequenced in a study of STAT5B mutations in CD4+ large granular lymphocyte leukemia. Profiling relied on immunoSEQ multiplex PCR, and the TCRdb table lists in-frame clones only, not all of them. The sample includes 40,000 to 45,000 clones, 80% to 90% seen only once; the top ten take 3% to 4.5%. Material for sequencing was CD4+ T cells from blood buffy coats. The receptors stem from a human donor in good health.

The rearrangement uses TRBV11-3 and TRBJ2-3, with TRBD2 matching over 9 bases. CDR1 and CDR2 (germline): SGHNT, YENEEA. With V trimmed by 5 bases and J by 2 bases, 8 bases remained unmatched. This CDR3 is built from 16 residues. CDR3 loop: CASSTEAGGATDTQYF. The CDR3 DNA is TGTGCCAGCAGCACCGAAGCGGGGGGCGCCACAGATACGCAGTATTTT.

This chain joins TRBV5-4 and TRBJ2-7, with TRBD2 as a possible D gene (5 bases). The germline V and J ends were trimmed by 0 bases and 4 bases, with 5 bases remaining between them. The CDR3 extends over 12 amino acids. Germline V CDR1 and CDR2: SGHNT, YYREEE (reference sequence). The CDR3 sequence is CASSLGEYEQYF. CDR3 DNA: TGTGCCAGCAGCTTGGGGGAGTACGAGCAGTACTTC.

J is TRBJ2-3 and V is TRBV6-1; D gene uncertain. The CDR3 has 16 amino acids. V was cut by 7 bases and J by 5 bases, with 22 bases left in between. Per germline, CDR1 MNHNS and CDR2 SASEGT. The CDR3 here is CASTEYPYSRIDTQYF. CDR3 coding DNA: TGTGCCAGCACTGAGTACCCCTATAGTCGAATAGATACGCAGTATTTT.

V and J are TRBV28 and TRBJ1-2; 7 positions agree with TRBD1. The J segment lost 4 bases and the V segment lost 1 base, leaving 9 bases of the junction unmatched. In germline, CDR1 is MDHEN, CDR2 SYDVKM. This CDR3 region has 16 residues. The CDR3: CASSLFRAGGSYGYTF. The CDR3 nucleotides are TGTGCCAGCAGTTTATTTAGGGCAGGGGGATCCTATGGCTACACCTTC.

The chain carries TRBV7-9 and TRBJ2-2; tentatively, D is TRBD1 (6 bases). Trimming removed 4 bases at V and 8 bases at J, with 17 bases between. CDR1 SEHNR and CDR2 FQNEAQ come from the germline V gene (reference sequence). CDR3 length: 15 residues. CDR3 sequence (DNA): TGTGCCAGCAGCTCGACAGGTACCACTGCGGGGGAGCTGTTTTTT. Residues: CASSSTGTTAGELFF.

This clone appeared a single time. V gene TRBV7-8 combines with J gene TRBJ1-6; TRBD1 matches 7 bases. In germline, CDR1 is SGHVS, CDR2 FQNEAQ. Trimming at V came to 5 bases and at J to 6 bases, leaving 10 bases not matched to a gene. CDR3 length: 16 residues. The CDR3 DNA reads TGTGCCAGCAGCATTGATAACAGGGGCTTTAATTCACCCCTCCACTTT. Translating it yields CASSIDNRGFNSPLHF.

A single count supports this clone. The chain is built from TRBV6-1 and TRBJ1-5; no reliable D call. Trimming took 5 bases from V and 10 from J, leaving 15 bases between them. Germline V lookup: CDR1 MNHNS, CDR2 SASEGT. The CDR3 runs to 13 residues. CDR3 sequence (DNA): TGTGCCAGCAGTCCGAGTCCGTTCACACCCCAGCATTTT. Translated: CASSPSPFTPQHF.

The chain carries TRBV9 and TRBJ2-2, with D unresolved. The V and J ends lost 3 bases and 2 bases respectively, with 5 bases between them. CDR1 SGDLS and CDR2 YYNGEE come from the germline V gene. CDR3 length: 13 amino acids. The CDR3 is CASSEHNTGELFF. The CDR3 DNA reads TGTGCCAGCAGCGAGCATAACACCGGGGAGCTGTTTTTT.

V gene TRBV27 combines with J gene TRBJ1-2; no firm D call. CDR1 is MNHEY, CDR2 SMNVEV, per germline (reference sequence). The ends were cut back, 6 bases at V and 2 bases at J, with 10 bases in the middle. The CDR3 is 13 residues long. The CDR3 coding sequence is TGTGCCAGCAGGACACAGAGAAACTATGGCTACACCTTC. This gives the protein CASRTQRNYGYTF.

CDR3 nucleotides: TGTGCCTGGAGTCCCGCGGGGGTGTACTATGGCTACACCTTC. Translating gives CAWSPAGVYYGYTF. This chain links TRBV30 with TRBJ1-2; weak D call: TRBD1 (5 bases). Germline V gene data show CDR1 as GTSNPN and CDR2 as SVGIG (reference sequence). Trimming pared 2 bases from V and 3 bases from J, leaving 13 bases between. The CDR3 spans 14 residues.

The rearrangement uses TRBV11-3 and TRBJ2-3; D gene unclear. V shed 10 bases and J shed 1 base, with 9 bases lying between them. Germline lookup yields CDR1 SGHNT and CDR2 YENEEA. This CDR3 comprises 12 residues. The CDR3 bases are TGTGCCACTTCGAGGCGCACAGATACGCAGTATTTT. Its protein is CATSRRTDTQYF.

The chain has TRBV7-9 and TRBJ2-2; the D call may be TRBD1 or TRBD2 (5 bases each). V was trimmed by 1 base and J by 2 bases, leaving 8 bases between them. Germline V gene lookup returns CDR1 SEHNR and CDR2 FQNEAQ (reference sequence). This CDR3 contains 15 residues. CDR3 residues: CASSLVGPNTGELFF. As DNA, the CDR3 is TGTGCCAGCAGCTTAGTGGGACCTAACACCGGGGAGCTGTTTTTT.

The gene calls are TRBV7-3 and TRBJ2-1, with D hard to call. The CDR3 totals 14 residues. Trimming removed 5 bases at V and 2 bases at J, with 10 bases between. Germline lookup yields CDR1 SGHTA and CDR2 FQGTGA. The CDR3 sequence is CASSPRGPYNEQFF. The CDR3 nucleotides are TGTGCCAGCAGCCCCCGCGGACCCTACAATGAGCAGTTCTTC.

The chain is built from TRBV7-3 and TRBJ2-7; 7 bases agree with TRBD1. The germline V gene has CDR1 SGHTA and CDR2 FQGTGA. With 0 bases clipped from V and 2 bases from J, the junction kept 4 bases outside the gene matches. The CDR3 runs to 15 residues. The CDR3 protein is CASSLTWTGPYEQYF. In DNA, the CDR3 is TGTGCCAGCAGCTTAACTTGGACAGGACCCTACGAGCAGTACTTC. Full variable domain (outside the CDR3, taken from reference TRBV7-3 and TRBJ2-7): GAGVSQTPSNKVTEKGKYVELRCDPISGHTALYWYRQSLGQGPEFLIYFQGTGAADDSGLPNDRFFAVRPEGSVSTLKIQRTERGDSAVYLCASSLTWTGPYEQYFGPGTRLTVT.

The chain combines TRBV30 with TRBJ2-2; D gene ambiguous. The germline CDR1 and CDR2 sequences are GTSNPN and SVGIG (reference sequence). Trimming took 2 bases from V and 6 from J, leaving 7 bases between them. The CDR3 is 12 amino acids. The CDR3 sequence is CAWSKGPGELFF. CDR3 DNA: TGTGCCTGGAGTAAAGGGCCCGGGGAGCTGTTTTTT.

This rearrangement joins TRBV29-1 to TRBJ2-5; the D gene is possibly TRBD2 (6 bases). This CDR3 spans 11 amino acids. Germline V gene sequence: CDR1 SQVTM, CDR2 ANQGSEA. The chain's CDR3 is CGGGGQETQYF. DNA for the CDR3: TGCGGCGGTGGGGGGCAAGAGACCCAGTACTTC.

The V and J genes are TRBV30 and TRBJ2-1; D may be TRBD1 or TRBD2 (5 bases each). Trimming pared 5 bases from V and 7 bases from J, leaving 18 bases between. CDR1 and CDR2 (germline): GTSNPN, SVGIG (reference sequence). The CDR3 is made up of 14 amino acids. The CDR3 DNA sequence: TGTGCCTGGCCATACGGGGCCCGGCGGAATGAGCAGTTCTTC. Amino acid sequence: CAWPYGARRNEQFF. Using reference TRBV30 and TRBJ2-1 for the parts outside the CDR3, the full variable domain is SQTIHQWPATLVQPVGSPLSLECTVEGTSNPNLYWYRQAAGRGLQLLFYSVGIGQISSEVPQNLSASRPQDRQFILSSKKLLLSDSGFYLCAWPYGARRNEQFFGPGTRLTVL.

The rearrangement joins TRBV2 to TRBJ1-1, with D unclear. The V gene's germline CDR1 is SNHLY and CDR2 FYNNEI. The V gene lost 7 bases and the J gene lost 0 bases, with 12 bases spanning the gap. The CDR3 consists of 14 residues. The CDR3: CASTQYGVNTEAFF. The CDR3 DNA reads TGTGCCAGCACCCAGTACGGGGTGAACACTGAAGCTTTCTTT.

The J gene is TRBJ2-5, the V gene TRBV9; possibly TRBD1 for D (7 bases). There are 16 residues in the CDR3. Trimming shortened V by 0 bases and J by 2 bases, and 14 bases separated the two germline ends. The germline V gene encodes CDR1 SGDLS and CDR2 YYNGEE. CDR3: CASSVGGRGTQETQYF. The CDR3 bases are TGTGCCAGCAGCGTAGGGGGCAGGGGGACTCAAGAGACCCAGTACTTC.

The chain is built from TRBV5-6 and TRBJ2-5; TRBD2 aligns across 13 bases. The junction had 9 bases not matched to a gene; V was cut back by 4 bases and J by 6 bases. Germline V lookup: CDR1 SGHDT, CDR2 YYEEEE. The CDR3 is made up of 16 amino acids. CDR3 in DNA: TGTGCCAGCAGCCCGACAGGACTAGCGGGAGCGAAGACCCAGTACTTC. Protein sequence: CASSPTGLAGAKTQYF.

The rearrangement uses TRBV6-1 and TRBJ1-6; D is undetermined. Trimming pared 2 bases from V and 9 bases from J, leaving 8 bases between. This CDR3 spans 13 amino acids. Germline V gives CDR1 MNHNS, CDR2 SASEGT. This CDR3 is CASSEIAGSPLHF. CDR3 bases: TGTGCCAGCAGTGAAATTGCAGGTTCACCCCTCCACTTT.

The CDR3 DNA is TGTGCCACCAGCAGAGATCTTGCTTCCTACGAGCAGTACTTC. This sequence encodes CATSRDLASYEQYF. The rearrangement links TRBV15 to TRBJ2-7; D remains ambiguous. There are 14 residues in the CDR3. Germline CDR1 and CDR2: LNHNV and YYDKDF (reference sequence). The V and J ends lost 0 bases and 1 base respectively, with 7 bases between them.

This CDR3 is CAWSVRTTYSNQPQHF. In DNA, the CDR3 is TGTGCCTGGAGTGTCCGGACAACATATAGCAATCAGCCCCAGCATTTT. This chain links TRBV30 with TRBJ1-5, with D tentatively TRBD1 (5 bases). V was shortened by 0 bases and J by 0 bases, with 12 bases between the two germline ends. CDR3 size: 16 residues. Germline loops: CDR1 GTSNPN, CDR2 SVGIG (reference sequence).

The chain couples TRBV19 to TRBJ2-2; unclear D gene. Trimming left V 5 bases short and J 0 bases short, with 10 bases between. The germline V gene has CDR1 LNHDA and CDR2 SQIVND (reference sequence). The length of the CDR3 is 15 residues. The CDR3 is CASSVDPSNTGELFF. The CDR3 coding sequence is TGTGCCAGTAGTGTGGACCCATCGAACACCGGGGAGCTGTTTTTT.

J is TRBJ2-7 and V is TRBV18; 7 bases match TRBD2. CDR1 KGHSH and CDR2 LQKENI come from the germline V gene. The length of the CDR3 is 14 residues. V gave up 3 bases and J gave up 5 bases; unmatched junction bases: 7. This chain's CDR3 is CASSPGGDVNEQYF. The CDR3 DNA sequence: TGTGCCAGCTCACCGGGGGGGGACGTGAACGAGCAGTACTTC. Combining the CDR3 with reference TRBV18 and TRBJ2-7 gives the whole variable domain NAGVMQNPRHLVRRRGQEARLRCSPMKGHSHVYWYRQLPEEGLKFMVYLQKENIIDESGMPKERFSAEFPKEGPSILRIQQVVRGDSAAYFCASSPGGDVNEQYFGPGTRLTVT.

V is TRBV15 and J is TRBJ2-5; D is unresolved. The CDR3 length is 13 residues. Deletions cut 3 bases from V and 5 bases from J, with 10 bases between. The germline V gene has CDR1 LNHNV and CDR2 YYDKDF (reference sequence). The DNA of the CDR3 is TGTGCCACCAGCAGGGTGGCGGAGGAGACCCAGTACTTC. It is translated as CATSRVAEETQYF.

The chain has TRBV10-3 and TRBJ2-1, with 10 bases matching TRBD2. Germline CDR1 reads ENHRY; CDR2 reads SYGVKD. V dropped 10 bases and J dropped 0; count of bases not matched to a gene: 12. This CDR3 comprises 17 residues. The CDR3 coding sequence is TGTGCCACCGGGGTGCTAGCGGGGGTAGGCTCCTACAATGAGCAGTTCTTC. This translates into CATGVLAGVGSYNEQFF.

V gene TRBV21-1 combines with J gene TRBJ2-7; the table's TRBD1 call for D was not verified on the DNA. TRBV21-1 is termed a pseudogene. The CDR3 loop spans 14 amino acids. The CDR3 sequence: CASSKSQGAHEQYF. The CDR3 region has the DNA TGTGCCAGCAGCAAATCCCAGGGGGCCCACGAGCAGTACTTC.